This T cell receptor (beta chain) was captured by sequencing in a study of T cell responses to AZD1222 COVID-19 vaccine. Across the study: Both about-4-week and about-12-week second-dose recipients were combined.

A remark on this clone: The target antigen is unknown.

Study-level findings and limits: Within unmutated variant regions lay the reported targets of nearly half of spike-specific TCRs.

CDR1 SGDLS and CDR2 YYNGEE come from the germline V gene. The CDR3 totals 18 residues. Trimming cost V 1 base and J 8 bases; bases outside gene matches: 14. TCRdb's table, derived via immunoSEQ multiplex PCR, lists solely in-frame clones and lacks some. This repertoire shows approximately 100,000 clones, about 86% found once; its top ten account for 3% to 3.5%. The V call is TRBV9, the J call TRBJ2-1, with 11 bases that match TRBD2. Sequences were derived from peripheral blood, sampled on day 0 of AZD1222 vaccination. This sequence originates from an adult in good health. CDR3 DNA: TGTGCCAGCAGCGTAAAGGCTAGCGGGGGGATAGGGTTAGATGAGCAGTTCTTC. This codes for CASSVKASGGIGLDEQFF.